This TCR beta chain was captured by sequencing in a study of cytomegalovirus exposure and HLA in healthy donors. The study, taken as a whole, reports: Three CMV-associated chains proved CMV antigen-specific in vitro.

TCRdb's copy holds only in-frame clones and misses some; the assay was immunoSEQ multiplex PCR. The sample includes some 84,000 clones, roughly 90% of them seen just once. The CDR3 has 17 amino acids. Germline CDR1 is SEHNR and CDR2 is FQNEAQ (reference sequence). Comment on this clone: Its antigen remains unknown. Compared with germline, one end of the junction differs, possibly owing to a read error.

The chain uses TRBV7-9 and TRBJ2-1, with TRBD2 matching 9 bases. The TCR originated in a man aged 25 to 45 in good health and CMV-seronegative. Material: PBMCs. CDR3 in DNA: TGTGCCAGCAGTTTAGGAAAGCCTAGCGGGGCCTACAATGAGCAGTTCTTC. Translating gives CASSLGKPSGAYNEQFF.